The 27 T cell receptor beta chains below all came from one sample that was sequenced in a study of human T cells and chemical hapten exposure. The time point denotes: pre-sensitization, week 0. Treatment noted: therapeutic diphenylcyclopropenone sensitization with weekly scalp DPC. TCRdb reprocessed the RACE reads via MiXCR and lists one record per CDR3 protein. Altogether 50,000 to 65,000 distinct CDR3 sequences are present, roughly 9.9% being singletons, with the ten largest covering 11% to 15%. The sample here was whole blood, taken in connection with sensitization to the hapten diphenylcyclopropenone (DPC). These receptors all stem from a middle-aged woman with alopecia areata. Some clones in this sample may be carry-over from other donors' samples.

This clonotype has a handful of counts. V and J are TRBV7-6 and TRBJ1-2; 9 bases align to TRBD1. Trimming cost V 5 bases and J 7 bases; bases outside gene matches: 11. The germline CDR1 and CDR2 sequences are SGHVS and FNYEAQ. CDR3 size: 15 residues. The CDR3 loop is CASSPSGTGTGGYTF. Written as DNA, the CDR3 is TGTGCCAGCAGCCCTTCCGGGACAGGGACTGGTGGCTACACCTTC.

This chain uses TRBV6-2 or TRBV6-3 with TRBJ1-1; D not certain. From germline, CDR1 is MNHEY and CDR2 SVGEGT. This CDR3 spans 15 amino acids. Deletions cut 0 bases from V and 0 bases from J, with 8 bases between. DNA for the CDR3: TGTGCCAGCAGTTACTCTCTCGGAATGAACACTGAAGCTTTCTTT. This codes for CASSYSLGMNTEAFF.

The V gene is TRBV20-1, the J gene TRBJ1-6, with TRBD1 as a possible D gene (5 bases). The CDR3 runs 13 residues. V was cut by 1 base and J by 13 bases, with 14 bases left in between. CDR1 is DFQATT, CDR2 SNEGSKA, per germline (reference sequence). CDR3 residues: CSARVRASSPLHF. The CDR3 nucleotides read TGCAGTGCTAGAGTCAGGGCCTCTTCCCCCCTCCACTTT.

In this sample, this clonotype turned up many times. The chain has TRBV7-8 and TRBJ2-3; no firm D call. V was shortened by 4 bases and J by 2 bases, with 7 bases between the two germline ends. The CDR3 has 13 amino acids. Germline V gives CDR1 SGHVS, CDR2 FQNEAQ. The CDR3 DNA reads TGTGCCAGCAGCTCCCGGGCCACAGATACGCAGTATTTT. It encodes CASSSRATDTQYF.

This clonotype was counted many times. The rearrangement links TRBV20-1 to TRBJ2-3; TRBD2 matches at 10 bases. CDR1 is DFQATT and CDR2 is SNEGSKA in the germline V gene (reference sequence). CDR3 length: 17 amino acids. V lost 0 bases to trimming and J lost 5 bases; unmatched junction nucleotides: 11. CDR3: CSARDLRTSGALDTQYF. CDR3 coding DNA: TGCAGTGCTAGAGATCTCAGGACTAGCGGAGCCCTAGATACGCAGTATTTT.

This clonotype appeared many times. This chain joins TRBV5-5 and TRBJ1-4; no clear D gene. This CDR3 has 15 residues. V lost 2 bases, J lost 4 bases, and 12 bases lay in between. CDR1 SGHKS and CDR2 YYEKEE come from the germline V gene (reference sequence). CDR3 sequence (DNA): TGTGCCAGCAGCTTATGGGCCGAAAGTAATGAAAAACTGTTTTTT. Residues: CASSLWAESNEKLFF.

This clonotype showed up many times. This sequence joins TRBV6-6 and TRBJ2-5; no clear D gene. Between the trimmed V and J ends, which lost 8 bases and 2 bases, there was a span of 15 bases. This CDR3 comprises 14 residues. Germline values: CDR1 MNHNY, CDR2 SVGAGI (reference sequence). In nucleotides, the CDR3 is TGTGCCAGCCAAAACTCGAGGTGGCAAGAGACCCAGTACTTC. This translates into CASQNSRWQETQYF.

This clonotype was detected a few times. The chain has TRBV4-1 and TRBJ1-2; D is undetermined. The V end was cut by 0 bases, the J end by 1 base, with 9 bases between. This CDR3 is built from 15 residues. CDR1 is MGHRA and CDR2 is YSYEKL in the germline V gene. CDR3 nucleotides: TGCGCCAGCAGCCAAGACGACACACTTAACTATGGCTACACCTTC. It specifies CASSQDDTLNYGYTF.

Only a few counts were recorded for this clonotype. The V gene is TRBV11-2, the J gene TRBJ2-1; 7 bases agree with TRBD1. The CDR3 length is 15 residues. The J segment lost 6 bases and the V segment lost 4 bases, leaving 9 bases of the junction unmatched. Germline V CDR1 and CDR2: SGHAT, FQNNGV. The CDR3 DNA is TGTGCCAGCAGCTCGCCGTTGGACAGGCGCAATGAGCAGTTCTTC. As protein: CASSSPLDRRNEQFF.

This clonotype was observed at least ten times. The rearrangement links TRBV10-3 to TRBJ2-1; no reliable D call. Germline assignment: CDR1 ENHRY and CDR2 SYGVKD. The CDR3 contains 11 residues. The germline V and J ends were trimmed by 7 bases and 6 bases, with 7 bases remaining between them. As DNA, the CDR3 is TGTGCCATCAAGAGCATCAATGAGCAGTTCTTC. It specifies CAIKSINEQFF.

This clonotype occurred many times. V usage is TRBV18 and J usage is TRBJ2-7; 7 nucleotides line up with TRBD2. The ends lost 3 bases at V and 3 bases at J; junction bases unmatched: 5. Per the germline V gene, CDR1 is KGHSH and CDR2 is LQKENI. The CDR3 is 14 amino acids. The CDR3 loop reads CASSPAAGDYEQYF. In DNA form, the CDR3 reads TGTGCCAGCTCACCGGCGGCGGGGGACTACGAGCAGTACTTC.

This clonotype appeared many times. This chain connects TRBV7-3 to TRBJ2-2; weak D call: TRBD2 (6 bases). CDR1 SGHTA and CDR2 FQGTGA come from the germline V gene. The CDR3 extends over 14 amino acids. The V gene lost 4 bases and the J gene lost 1 base, with 7 bases spanning the gap. The CDR3 DNA is TGTGCCAGCAGCTACGGGGGGAACACCGGGGAGCTGTTTTTT. The encoded protein is CASSYGGNTGELFF.

This clonotype was counted many times. The CDR3 protein is CASSYSGLKYF. CDR3 nucleotide sequence: TGTGCCAGCAGTTACTCGGGTTTGAAGTACTTC. This chain joins TRBV6-5 and TRBJ2-7, with D unresolved. The CDR3 has 11 residues. CDR1 is MNHEY and CDR2 is SVGAGI in the germline V gene. The V end was cut by 0 bases, the J end by 11 bases, with 8 bases between.

The V and J genes are TRBV12-3 or TRBV12-4 and TRBJ2-7, with no clear D. This CDR3 is 11 amino acids long. V was cut by 0 bases and J by 7 bases, with 4 bases left in between. The CDR3 nucleotides read TGTGCCAGCAGTTTAGCGCGGGAGCAGTACTTC. Translating it yields CASSLAREQYF.

This clonotype was found many times. The rearrangement joins TRBV11-2 to TRBJ2-1; no clear D. Trimming pared 5 bases from V and 0 bases from J, leaving 11 bases between. The CDR3 covers 15 residues. CDR1 is SGHAT and CDR2 is FQNNGV in the germline V gene. CDR3 sequence reads: CASSTGRISYNEQFF. The CDR3 DNA reads TGTGCCAGCAGCACGGGCCGGATCTCCTACAATGAGCAGTTCTTC.

This clonotype has only a few counts. The chain has TRBV6-2 or TRBV6-3 and TRBJ1-5; D ambiguous. Germline values: CDR1 MNHEY, CDR2 SVGEGT. With 7 bases removed from V and 0 bases from J, the gap between germline ends came to 10 bases. CDR3 length: 14 residues. The CDR3 DNA reads TGTGCCAGCACTAAAACTTATAGCAATCAGCCCCAGCATTTT. Encoded protein: CASTKTYSNQPQHF.

This clonotype occurred many times. This rearrangement joins TRBV7-8 to TRBJ1-2, with 7 bases identical to TRBD1. After removal of 1 base from V and 5 bases from J, the junction contained 7 bases not matched to a gene. Looked up from germline, CDR1 is SGHVS and CDR2 is FQNEAQ. This CDR3 contains 15 residues. CDR3 protein: CASSLGKGQYYGYTF. The CDR3 nucleotides are TGTGCCAGCAGCTTAGGGAAGGGACAGTATTATGGCTACACCTTC.

The rearrangement links TRBV18 to TRBJ2-7; 9 bases map to TRBD1. Germline-derived CDR1 and CDR2 are KGHSH and LQKENI. V lost 2 bases and J lost 5; bases outside the gene matches: 4. The CDR3 contains 14 residues. The CDR3 loop is CASSPGTGTHEQYF. CDR3 coding DNA: TGTGCCAGCTCACCAGGGACAGGGACCCACGAGCAGTACTTC. The variable domain in full, with the rest retrieved from reference TRBV18 and TRBJ2-7, is NAGVMQNPRHLVRRRGQEARLRCSPMKGHSHVYWYRQLPEEGLKFMVYLQKENIIDESGMPKERFSAEFPKEGPSILRIQQVVRGDSAAYFCASSPGTGTHEQYFGPGTRLTVT.

There are a few counts of this clonotype. The chain couples TRBV7-8 to TRBJ1-6; 8 bases align to TRBD1. Trimming took 0 bases from V and 9 from J; bases not matched to a gene: 4. The germline V gene encodes CDR1 SGHVS and CDR2 FQNEAQ. The CDR3 is made up of 15 amino acids. This chain's CDR3 is CASSLARGQASPLHF. As DNA, the CDR3 is TGTGCCAGCAGCTTAGCGAGGGGACAGGCTTCACCCCTCCACTTT.

This clonotype was seen repeatedly, ten times or more. This chain links TRBV19 with TRBJ1-5; tentative D call: TRBD1 (6 bases). Germline CDR1 reads LNHDA; CDR2 reads SQIVND (reference sequence). This CDR3 is 15 amino acids long. V was pared by 7 bases and J by 11 bases, with 24 bases between. The CDR3 DNA reads TGTGCCAGTACCGAACCCTTGGGGGCAGTCAAGGCCCAGCATTTT. Translation gives CASTEPLGAVKAQHF. Filled out from reference TRBV19 and TRBJ1-5, the complete variable domain reads DGGITQSPKYLFRKEGQNVTLSCEQNLNHDAMYWYRQDPGQGLRLIYYSQIVNDFQKGDIAEGYSVSREKKESFPLTVTSAQKNPTAFYLCASTEPLGAVKAQHFGDGTRLSIL.

This clonotype was picked up many times. J is TRBJ2-7 and V is TRBV23-1; D gene unclear. TRBV23-1 is noted as an ORF with a role that remains uncertain. V gave up 8 bases and J gave up 3 bases, with 11 bases separating them. This CDR3 has 12 residues. DNA of the CDR3: TGCGCCAGCCGAGGACGGATCTACGAGCAGTACTTC. It yields the protein CASRGRIYEQYF.

This clonotype occurred many times. This sequence joins TRBV12-3 or TRBV12-4 and TRBJ2-3; possible D gene TRBD1, 5 bases. Trimming took 2 bases from V and 6 from J, leaving 9 bases between them. This CDR3 spans 13 amino acids. The CDR3 loop reads CASSLTGADTQYF. In DNA form, the CDR3 reads TGTGCCAGCAGTTTAACTGGGGCGGATACGCAGTATTTT.

The table lists this clonotype with a few counts. This rearrangement joins TRBV28 to TRBJ2-7; D call uncertain. Germline V gene sequence: CDR1 MDHEN, CDR2 SYDVKM. V gave up 7 bases and J gave up 2 bases, with 15 bases separating them. CDR3 length: 14 amino acids. This CDR3 reads CASIPTASTYEQYF. CDR3 DNA: TGTGCCAGCATCCCGACGGCGTCTACCTACGAGCAGTACTTC.

This clonotype was counted at least ten times. The rearrangement uses TRBV11-2 and TRBJ2-2, with D perhaps matching TRBD1 or TRBD2 (6 bases each). This CDR3 has 18 amino acids. Trimming removed 4 bases from V and 6 bases from J, with 24 bases in between. Germline V gives CDR1 SGHAT, CDR2 FQNNGV. The CDR3 sequence is CASSSHGRQEGLSGELFF. The CDR3 DNA reads TGTGCCAGCAGCTCCCACGGGAGACAGGAAGGGTTATCCGGGGAGCTGTTTTTT.

The chain joins TRBV4-2 to TRBJ2-5; 11 bases match TRBD2. The CDR3 has 18 residues. V shed 3 bases and J 3 bases; nucleotides not matched to a gene: 12. CDR1 is LGHNA, CDR2 YNFKEQ, per germline. The DNA of the CDR3 is TGTGCCAGCAGCCATAGCGGGGGGGCCGATGAGAAGGAAGAGACCCAGTACTTC. Its translation: CASSHSGGADEKEETQYF.

V and J are TRBV15 and TRBJ2-1; unclear D gene. Germline CDR1 and CDR2: LNHNV and YYDKDF (reference sequence). The CDR3 is 13 amino acids. The germline V and J ends were trimmed by 0 bases and 3 bases, with 3 bases remaining between them. The CDR3 bases are TGTGCCACCAGCAGAGACAGCTACAATGAGCAGTTCTTC. It encodes CATSRDSYNEQFF. Looking up the rest from reference TRBV15 and TRBJ2-1 gives the full variable domain: DAMVIQNPRYQVTQFGKPVTLSCSQTLNHNVMYWYQQKSSQAPKLLFHYYDKDFNNEADTPDNFQSRRPNTSFCFLDIRSPGLGDTAMYLCATSRDSYNEQFFGPGTRLTVL.

In its sample, this clonotype was seen a few times. One end of the junction does not line up with germline, which may come from a read error. The chain joins TRBV28 to TRBJ2-7, with D perhaps matching TRBD2 (7 bases). CDR3 length: 13 residues. Germline V gives CDR1 MDHEN, CDR2 SYDVKM. In nucleotides, the CDR3 is TGTGCCAGCACTTTAGGGGGGGCGTACGAGCAGTACTTC. It is translated as CASTLGGAYEQYF.